This T cell receptor beta chain was found in a study of cytomegalovirus exposure and HLA in healthy donors. The CDR3 has 13 amino acids. V lost 7 bases, J lost 5 bases, and 14 bases lay in between. Germline CDR1 reads ENHRY; CDR2 reads SYGVKD. Libraries were prepared by immunoSEQ multiplex PCR; TCRdb keeps only in-frame clonotypes and omits some of them. There are roughly 100,000 clones in the sample; about 87% occur only once, and 1.8% lies in the top ten. Sequenced sample: PBMCs. The TCR comes from a woman between 18 and 29 years old in good health and CMV-seropositive. This sequence joins TRBV10-3 and TRBJ1-1, with a tentative D call TRBD1 (6 bases). The CDR3 loop is CAITITGRTEAFF. The CDR3 nucleotides are TGTGCCATCACCATAACAGGGAGAACTGAAGCTTTCTTT.